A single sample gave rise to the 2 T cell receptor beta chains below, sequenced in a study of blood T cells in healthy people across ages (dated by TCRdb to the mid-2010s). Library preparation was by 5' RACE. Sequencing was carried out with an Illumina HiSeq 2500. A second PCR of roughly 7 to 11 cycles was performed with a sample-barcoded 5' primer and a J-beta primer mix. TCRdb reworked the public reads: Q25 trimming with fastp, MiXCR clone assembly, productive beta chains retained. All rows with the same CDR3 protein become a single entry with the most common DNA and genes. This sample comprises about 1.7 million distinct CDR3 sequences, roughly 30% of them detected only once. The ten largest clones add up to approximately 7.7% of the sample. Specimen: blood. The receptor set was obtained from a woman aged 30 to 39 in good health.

This chain's CDR3 is CAIGLAGSYNEQFF. CDR3 DNA sequence: TGTGCCATCGGACTAGCGGGATCCTACAATGAGCAGTTCTTC. J is TRBJ2-1 and V is TRBV10-3; 12 nucleotides match TRBD2. Germline V CDR1 and CDR2: ENHRY, SYGVKD. J lost 1 base, V lost 8 bases, and 0 bases had no gene match. This CDR3 is built from 14 residues.

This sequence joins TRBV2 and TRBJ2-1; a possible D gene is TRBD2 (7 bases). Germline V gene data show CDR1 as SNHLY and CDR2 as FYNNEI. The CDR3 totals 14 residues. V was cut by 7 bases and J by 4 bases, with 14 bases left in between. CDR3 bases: TGTGCCAGCAAGGTAGAGGGGGGGTACAATGAGCAGTTCTTC. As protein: CASKVEGGYNEQFF.